The present T cell receptor beta chain was sequenced within a study of vaccination and CD4 T cells after COVID-19. This clonotype was detected only once. The antigen is not known. Cultured CD4+ T cells had their DNA profiled by the Oncomine TCR Beta short-read assay. After culture, CD4+ T cells served as the source for genomic DNA extraction. Using its own MiXCR run on the PCR reads, TCRdb lists one record per CDR3 protein. Counted here are approximately 10,000 distinct CDR3 sequences, roughly 53% occurring once; the ten biggest clones make up roughly a third. Treatment reported: 10-day PBMC culture with coronavirus spike peptide pools or control peptides (ViraFEST assay). CD4+ T cells were isolated by negative selection after around 11 days of culture. CDR1 SSHAT and CDR2 FNYEAQ come from the germline V gene (reference sequence). Trimming at V came to 4 bases and at J to 5 bases, leaving 2 bases not matched to a gene. The CDR3 has 13 amino acids.

The sample was CD4+ T cells from blood, cultured in vitro. This TCR came from a human donor who had recovered from COVID-19. The chain couples TRBV7-7 to TRBJ2-5, with 9 bases matching TRBD1. The CDR3 DNA follows: TGTGCCAGCAGCTCGGACAGGGGCGAGACCCAGTACTTC. This encodes CASSSDRGETQYF.